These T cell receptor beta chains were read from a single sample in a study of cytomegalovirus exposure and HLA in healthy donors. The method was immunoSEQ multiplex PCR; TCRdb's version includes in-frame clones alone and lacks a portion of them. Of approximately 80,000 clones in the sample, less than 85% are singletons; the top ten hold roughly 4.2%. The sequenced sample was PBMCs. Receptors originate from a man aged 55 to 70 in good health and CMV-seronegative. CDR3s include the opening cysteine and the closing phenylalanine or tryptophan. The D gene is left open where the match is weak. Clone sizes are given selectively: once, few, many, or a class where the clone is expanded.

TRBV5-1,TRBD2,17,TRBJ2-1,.,CASSELVSGGFGNEQFF,TGCGCCAGCAGCGAGCTTGTAAGCGGGGGGTTCGGCAATGAGCAGTTCTTC
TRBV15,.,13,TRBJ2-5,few,CATSRGGPETQYF,TGTGCCACCAGCAGAGGCGGTCCGGAGACCCAGTACTTC
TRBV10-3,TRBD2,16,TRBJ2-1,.,CAISAVGRGGYNEQFF,TGTGCCATCAGCGCGGTGGGGCGGGGGGGCTACAATGAGCAGTTCTTC
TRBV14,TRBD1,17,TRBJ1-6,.,CASSQSVGTEYNSPLHF,TGTGCCAGCAGCCAAAGCGTAGGGACAGAGTATAATTCACCCCTCCACTTT
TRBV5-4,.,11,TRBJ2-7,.,CASSSAYEQYF,TGTGCCAGCAGTTCGGCCTACGAGCAGTACTTC
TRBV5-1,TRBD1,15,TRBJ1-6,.,CASGSGTGVNSPLHF,TGCGCCAGCGGATCCGGGACAGGGGTCAATTCACCCCTCCACTTT
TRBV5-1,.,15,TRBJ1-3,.,CASSRSGGNGNTIYF,TGCGCCAGCAGCCGATCGGGGGGGAATGGAAACACCATATATTTT
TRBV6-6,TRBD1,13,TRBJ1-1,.,CASRSTGKTEAFF,TGTGCCAGCAGGTCGACAGGGAAAACTGAAGCTTTCTTT
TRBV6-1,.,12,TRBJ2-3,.,CASSRLGNTQYF,TGTGCCAGCAGCCGACTAGGGAATACGCAGTATTTT
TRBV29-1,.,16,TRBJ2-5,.,CSVEGIEAEMQETQYF,TGCAGCGTTGAAGGTATAGAGGCAGAAATGCAAGAGACCCAGTACTTC
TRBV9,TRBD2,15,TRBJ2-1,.,CASSAWTSGVYEQFF,TGTGCCAGCAGCGCCTGGACTAGCGGGGTCTATGAGCAGTTCTTC
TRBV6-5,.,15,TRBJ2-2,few,CASSLDSSNTGELFF,TGTGCCAGCAGTCTCGACAGTTCGAACACCGGGGAGCTGTTTTTT